This TCR beta chain originates from a study of OX40 agonist ivuxolimab in advanced cancers. Study in general: There were three patients with partial responses, one having hepatocellular carcinoma and two cutaneous melanoma.

The CDR3 is 12 amino acids. Germline assignment: CDR1 MNHEY and CDR2 SVGAGI. Deletions cut 5 bases from V and 4 bases from J, with 9 bases between. Generated by immunoSEQ multiplex PCR, the TCRdb table keeps only in-frame clones and is missing some. The sample has 37,000 or so clones; about 85% are singletons. The sequence derives from an adult with an advanced solid tumor such as melanoma, head and neck, liver or kidney cancer. The sequencing here drew on CD4+ or CD8+ T cells sorted from blood, taken in a trial of the OX40 agonist ivuxolimab. V usage is TRBV6-5 and J usage is TRBJ2-7; D perhaps matches TRBD1 (5 bases). The CDR3 DNA is TGTGCCAGCAGTGCGAACAGGTACGAGCAGTACTTC. It codes for CASSANRYEQYF.